The rows below give T cell receptor beta chains drawn from one sample of a study of response to subunit inactivated influenza vaccine. TCRdb used MiXCR to reprocess the RT-PCR reads, holding one entry per CDR3 protein. The sample records more than 200,000 distinct CDR3 sequences, 12% being singletons. The sample was non-naive T cells sorted from PBMCs, taken 14 days before vaccination. The receptor source for this set is a man in his forties or fifties who received an inactivated influenza vaccine. Both conserved end residues are part of each CDR3. D genes are given only for firm matches. Not every row has a clone size; where given, it reads once, few, many or a size class.

clone_size: many; j_call: TRBJ2-1; v_call: TRBV28; d_call: -; cdr3_nt: TGTGCCAGCTCTCTCTTCGGCAATGAGCAGTTCTTC; cdr3_aa: CASSLFGNEQFF
clone_size: -; j_call: TRBJ1-5; v_call: TRBV12-3/TRBV12-4; d_call: TRBD1; cdr3_nt: TGTGCCAGCAGTTCCACAGGGGGCCTTCAGCCCCAGCATTTT; cdr3_aa: CASSSTGGLQPQHF
clone_size: few; j_call: TRBJ2-1; v_call: TRBV20-1; d_call: TRBD2; cdr3_nt: TGCAGTGCGCCTGGGGGGGATTCCTACAATGAGCAGTTCTTC; cdr3_aa: CSAPGGDSYNEQFF
clone_size: many; j_call: TRBJ2-1; v_call: TRBV7-2; d_call: -; cdr3_nt: TGTGCCAGCAGCTTAGTACTCCTATCTAGCTCCTACAATGAGCAGTTCTTC; cdr3_aa: CASSLVLLSSSYNEQFF
clone_size: -; j_call: TRBJ2-3; v_call: TRBV5-1; d_call: TRBD1; cdr3_nt: TGCGCCAGCAGCAGGACAGGGGACACAGATACGCAGTATTTT; cdr3_aa: CASSRTGDTDTQYF
clone_size: -; j_call: TRBJ2-1; v_call: TRBV10-3; d_call: TRBD2; cdr3_nt: TGTGCCATCAGCTACCCGGGGGCTAGCGGGGGTGATGAGCAGTTCTTC; cdr3_aa: CAISYPGASGGDEQFF
clone_size: few; j_call: TRBJ1-2; v_call: TRBV10-2; d_call: -; cdr3_nt: TGCGCCAGCAGTGAGTCGACGGGACGGAACTATGGCTACACCTTC; cdr3_aa: CASSESTGRNYGYTF
clone_size: many; j_call: TRBJ2-5; v_call: TRBV20-1; d_call: -; cdr3_nt: TGCAGTGCTAGGGAAAGTCGGAAAACGGAGACCCAGTACTTC; cdr3_aa: CSARESRKTETQYF
clone_size: many; j_call: TRBJ2-3; v_call: TRBV5-1; d_call: -; cdr3_nt: TGCGCCAGCAGAACGGGCCAGCCAGATACGCAGTATTTT; cdr3_aa: CASRTGQPDTQYF
clone_size: many; j_call: TRBJ2-3; v_call: TRBV20-1; d_call: -; cdr3_nt: TGCAGCAGGGGCTCTAGCACAGATACGCAGTATTTT; cdr3_aa: CSRGSSTDTQYF
clone_size: few; j_call: TRBJ2-5; v_call: TRBV12-3/TRBV12-4; d_call: -; cdr3_nt: TGTGCCAGCAGTTTAGCAGGGGCTCACCGCCAAGAGACCCAGTACTTC; cdr3_aa: CASSLAGAHRQETQYF
clone_size: few; j_call: TRBJ2-7; v_call: TRBV7-8; d_call: -; cdr3_nt: TGTGCCAGCAGCTTATCGGGGCGGTACGAGCAGTACTTC; cdr3_aa: CASSLSGRYEQYF
clone_size: many; j_call: TRBJ2-3; v_call: TRBV10-3; d_call: TRBD1; cdr3_nt: TGTGCCACCGAGGACAGGGCAGGCACAGATACGCAGTATTTT; cdr3_aa: CATEDRAGTDTQYF
clone_size: many; j_call: TRBJ1-5; v_call: TRBV12-3/TRBV12-4; d_call: -; cdr3_nt: TGTGCCAGCAGTTTAAGTCGCAGGGAACAGCCCCAGCATTTT; cdr3_aa: CASSLSRREQPQHF
clone_size: -; j_call: TRBJ2-7; v_call: TRBV7-9; d_call: -; cdr3_nt: TGTGCCAGCAGCTTGCGAGACATCTCCTACGAGCAGTACTTC; cdr3_aa: CASSLRDISYEQYF
clone_size: many; j_call: TRBJ2-7; v_call: TRBV12-3/TRBV12-4; d_call: -; cdr3_nt: TGTGCCAGCAGACAGGGACGAGTGGGGTACGAGCAGTACTTC; cdr3_aa: CASRQGRVGYEQYF
clone_size: few; j_call: TRBJ2-1; v_call: TRBV4-1; d_call: TRBD2; cdr3_nt: TGCGCCAGCAGCCAGAGCACCCGGACTAGCGGGAGCTCCTACAATGAGCAGTTCTTC; cdr3_aa: CASSQSTRTSGSSYNEQFF
clone_size: -; j_call: TRBJ2-7; v_call: TRBV5-1; d_call: -; cdr3_nt: TGCGCCAGCAGCCCTGTCGACCTCGGCAACGAGCAGTACTTC; cdr3_aa: CASSPVDLGNEQYF
clone_size: few; j_call: TRBJ2-1; v_call: TRBV7-2; d_call: TRBD2; cdr3_nt: TGTGCCAGCAGCCCCGGACTAGTCGAACAGCAGTTCTTC; cdr3_aa: CASSPGLVEQQFF
clone_size: few; j_call: TRBJ2-5; v_call: TRBV27; d_call: TRBD1; cdr3_nt: TGTGCCAGCAGTTTCGGACAGGGGCCGGAAAATGGTCAGACCCAGTACTTC; cdr3_aa: CASSFGQGPENGQTQYF
clone_size: -; j_call: TRBJ1-6; v_call: TRBV6-5; d_call: -; cdr3_nt: TGTGCCAGCAGTTACGGTGGGGGCGGTAGGTCACCCCTCCACTTT; cdr3_aa: CASSYGGGGRSPLHF
clone_size: -; j_call: TRBJ2-7; v_call: TRBV3-1; d_call: -; cdr3_nt: TGTGCCAGCAGCCAAAGGAGTCAGTCCTACGAGCAGTACTTC; cdr3_aa: CASSQRSQSYEQYF
clone_size: -; j_call: TRBJ1-5; v_call: TRBV7-2; d_call: -; cdr3_nt: TGTGCCAGCAGCTTGGCTCCGGCACTAAATCAGCCCCAGCATTTT; cdr3_aa: CASSLAPALNQPQHF
clone_size: -; j_call: TRBJ2-7; v_call: TRBV6-1; d_call: TRBD1; cdr3_nt: TGTGCCAGCAGTGCCGGACAGGGAATCTACGAGCAGTACTTC; cdr3_aa: CASSAGQGIYEQYF
clone_size: few; j_call: TRBJ1-3; v_call: TRBV12-3/TRBV12-4; d_call: -; cdr3_nt: TGTGCCAGCAGTTTTCTCCCAGGAGGAAACACCATATATTTT; cdr3_aa: CASSFLPGGNTIYF
clone_size: -; j_call: TRBJ2-1; v_call: TRBV15; d_call: TRBD2; cdr3_nt: TGTGCCACCAGCAGAGATAGCGGGGACTACAATGAGCAGTTCTTC; cdr3_aa: CATSRDSGDYNEQFF
clone_size: many; j_call: TRBJ2-3; v_call: TRBV5-1; d_call: -; cdr3_nt: TGCGCCAGCAGCTCCTCAGATACGCAGTATTTT; cdr3_aa: CASSSSDTQYF
clone_size: -; j_call: TRBJ1-1; v_call: TRBV6-5; d_call: -; cdr3_nt: TGTGCCAGCAGTCTTACAGGGTCCGCAGCTTTCTTT; cdr3_aa: CASSLTGSAAFF
clone_size: -; j_call: TRBJ2-7; v_call: TRBV7-2; d_call: TRBD1; cdr3_nt: TGTGCCAGCACCCCACAGGGGGCGTTATCCGAGCAGTACTTC; cdr3_aa: CASTPQGALSEQYF
clone_size: -; j_call: TRBJ2-2; v_call: TRBV20-1; d_call: -; cdr3_nt: TGCAGTGCTAGAGACGGGGGCCGAAGCACCGGGGAGCTGTTTTTT; cdr3_aa: CSARDGGRSTGELFF
clone_size: -; j_call: TRBJ1-1; v_call: TRBV6-2/TRBV6-3; d_call: -; cdr3_nt: TGTGCCACCCGACCCCCAGCCTCTACTGAAGCTTTCTTT; cdr3_aa: CATRPPASTEAFF
clone_size: -; j_call: TRBJ1-2; v_call: TRBV4-2; d_call: -; cdr3_nt: TGTGCCAGCAGCCAAGGATTATTGAGGGAAGCTAACTATGGCTACACCTTC; cdr3_aa: CASSQGLLREANYGYTF
clone_size: few; j_call: TRBJ1-5; v_call: TRBV12-3/TRBV12-4; d_call: -; cdr3_nt: TGTGCCAGCAGCCCTCCGGGGGCGGATCAGCCCCAGCATTTT; cdr3_aa: CASSPPGADQPQHF
clone_size: few; j_call: TRBJ2-5; v_call: TRBV7-6; d_call: TRBD1; cdr3_nt: TGTGCCAGCAGCTTAATGGACAGGGGTGGAGTAGAGACCCAGTACTTC; cdr3_aa: CASSLMDRGGVETQYF
clone_size: few; j_call: TRBJ2-1; v_call: TRBV5-1; d_call: -; cdr3_nt: TGCGCCAGCAGCTCGGACCTAGCAGTATACAATGAGCAGTTCTTC; cdr3_aa: CASSSDLAVYNEQFF
clone_size: -; j_call: TRBJ2-1; v_call: TRBV15; d_call: TRBD2; cdr3_nt: TGTGCCACCAGTGGACCCTGGGAGGGTGAGCAGTTCTTC; cdr3_aa: CATSGPWEGEQFF
clone_size: many; j_call: TRBJ1-2; v_call: TRBV12-3/TRBV12-4; d_call: -; cdr3_nt: TGTGCCAGCAGTCCCTTCCTCTCGGACAGAAGGGGCTACACCTTC; cdr3_aa: CASSPFLSDRRGYTF
clone_size: few; j_call: TRBJ2-1; v_call: TRBV28; d_call: TRBD1; cdr3_nt: TGTGCCAGCAGTCAGGGACAGGGGGCAAGCCATGAGCAGTTCTTC; cdr3_aa: CASSQGQGASHEQFF
clone_size: few; j_call: TRBJ1-1; v_call: TRBV5-1; d_call: TRBD1; cdr3_nt: TGCGCCAGCAGCTTGGGACAGGGGCCGTTGTGGGCTTTCTTT; cdr3_aa: CASSLGQGPLWAFF
clone_size: many; j_call: TRBJ2-7; v_call: TRBV5-1; d_call: -; cdr3_nt: TGCGCCAGCAGCTTGTGGGCGTCCTACGAGCAGTACTTC; cdr3_aa: CASSLWASYEQYF
clone_size: -; j_call: TRBJ2-7; v_call: TRBV5-1; d_call: -; cdr3_nt: TGCGCCAGCAGCTTGGGCACAGGGAATGCCTACGAGCAGTACTTC; cdr3_aa: CASSLGTGNAYEQYF
clone_size: -; j_call: TRBJ2-7; v_call: TRBV30; d_call: -; cdr3_nt: TGTGCCTGGAGTTCCAGCTCCTACGAGCAGTACTTC; cdr3_aa: CAWSSSSYEQYF
clone_size: few; j_call: TRBJ2-2; v_call: TRBV7-2; d_call: TRBD2; cdr3_nt: TGTGCCAGCAGCTTCGATAGCGGGAGTAGCACCGGGGAGCTGTTTTTT; cdr3_aa: CASSFDSGSSTGELFF
clone_size: few; j_call: TRBJ2-5; v_call: TRBV6-1; d_call: -; cdr3_nt: TGTGCCAGCAGTCCGACAGGGACTCAAGAGACCCAGTACTTC; cdr3_aa: CASSPTGTQETQYF
clone_size: -; j_call: TRBJ1-1; v_call: TRBV29-1; d_call: -; cdr3_nt: TGCAGCGTGGCCAAACAGGCTGGCGCTGAAGCTTTCTTT; cdr3_aa: CSVAKQAGAEAFF
clone_size: few; j_call: TRBJ2-3; v_call: TRBV20-1; d_call: TRBD1; cdr3_nt: TGCAGTGCTACCCAGGGGACAGGGACAGATACGCAGTATTTT; cdr3_aa: CSATQGTGTDTQYF
clone_size: few; j_call: TRBJ2-3; v_call: TRBV5-1; d_call: TRBD1; cdr3_nt: TGCGCCAGCAGCCCACAGGGGGTCAGAGATACGCAGTATTTT; cdr3_aa: CASSPQGVRDTQYF
clone_size: -; j_call: TRBJ2-4; v_call: TRBV24-1; d_call: TRBD1; cdr3_nt: TGTGCCACCAGTGATTTCGGGGACAGGGGAAACATTCAGTACTTC; cdr3_aa: CATSDFGDRGNIQYF
clone_size: many; j_call: TRBJ1-2; v_call: TRBV4-2; d_call: TRBD1; cdr3_nt: TGTGCCAGCAGCCAAGGACAGGGATTAGGCTATGGCTACACCTTC; cdr3_aa: CASSQGQGLGYGYTF
clone_size: few; j_call: TRBJ2-3; v_call: TRBV10-3; d_call: -; cdr3_nt: TGTGCCACCGCCGGGGGTTCGGATACGCAGTATTTT; cdr3_aa: CATAGGSDTQYF
clone_size: -; j_call: TRBJ2-3; v_call: TRBV6-5; d_call: TRBD1; cdr3_nt: TGTGCCACCGGACAGGGCACAGATACGCAGTATTTT; cdr3_aa: CATGQGTDTQYF
clone_size: -; j_call: TRBJ2-1; v_call: TRBV24-1; d_call: TRBD2; cdr3_nt: TGTGCCACCAGTGATTCCGGGACTAGCGTATCCTACAATGAGCAGTTCTTC; cdr3_aa: CATSDSGTSVSYNEQFF
clone_size: -; j_call: TRBJ1-4; v_call: TRBV5-1; d_call: TRBD1; cdr3_nt: TGCGCCAGCAGCTGGGGGACAGGCGGGGACGAAAAACTGTTTTTT; cdr3_aa: CASSWGTGGDEKLFF